This TCR beta chain stems from a study of OX40 agonist ivuxolimab in advanced cancers. Turning to the study itself: Every 2 weeks, patients received ivuxolimab intravenously, dosed at 0.01 to 10 mg/kg. Study-wide results and limits: The antigen specificity of the peripheral T cells (those that were expanded) was not determined. Among the least clonally expanded were partial responders at 0.1-3.0 mg/kg.

Trimming cost V 6 bases and J 3 bases; bases outside gene matches: 3. CDR3 length: 14 amino acids. Germline V gives CDR1 SGHTA, CDR2 FQGNSA. Worth noting for this clone: What it binds is not known.

Peripheral blood came from all dose cohorts at three timepoints. Sequenced by immunoSEQ multiplex PCR; TCRdb stores in-frame clones only, minus some. Of roughly 36,000 clones listed, roughly 89% were seen once; the top ten hold 9.1%. The chain joins TRBV7-2 to TRBJ2-3; 10 bases map to TRBD1. The receptor was derived from an adult with an advanced solid tumor such as melanoma, head and neck, liver or kidney cancer. The sequenced sample was CD4+ or CD8+ T cells sorted from blood, obtained in a trial of the OX40 agonist ivuxolimab. The CDR3 DNA reads as TGTGCCAGCAGGACAGGGGGCGCGACAGATACGCAGTATTTT. This codes for CASRTGGATDTQYF.